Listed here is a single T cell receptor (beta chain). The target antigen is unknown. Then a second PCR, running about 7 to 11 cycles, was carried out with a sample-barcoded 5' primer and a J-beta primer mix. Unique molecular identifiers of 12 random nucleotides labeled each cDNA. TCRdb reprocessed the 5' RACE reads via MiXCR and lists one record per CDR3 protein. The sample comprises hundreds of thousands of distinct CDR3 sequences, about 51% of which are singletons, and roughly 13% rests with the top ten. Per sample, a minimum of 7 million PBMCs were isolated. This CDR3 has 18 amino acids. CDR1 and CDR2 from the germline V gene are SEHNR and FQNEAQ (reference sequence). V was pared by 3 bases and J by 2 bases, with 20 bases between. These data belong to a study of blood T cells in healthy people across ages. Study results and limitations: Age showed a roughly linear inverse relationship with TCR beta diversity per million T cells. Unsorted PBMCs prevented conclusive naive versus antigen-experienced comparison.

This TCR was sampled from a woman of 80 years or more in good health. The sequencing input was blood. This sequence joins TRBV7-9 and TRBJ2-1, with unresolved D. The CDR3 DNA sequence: TGTGCCAGCAGCTTGGAACTTTCAAGGGTAGGGACCTACAATGAGCAGTTCTTC. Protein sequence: CASSLELSRVGTYNEQFF.